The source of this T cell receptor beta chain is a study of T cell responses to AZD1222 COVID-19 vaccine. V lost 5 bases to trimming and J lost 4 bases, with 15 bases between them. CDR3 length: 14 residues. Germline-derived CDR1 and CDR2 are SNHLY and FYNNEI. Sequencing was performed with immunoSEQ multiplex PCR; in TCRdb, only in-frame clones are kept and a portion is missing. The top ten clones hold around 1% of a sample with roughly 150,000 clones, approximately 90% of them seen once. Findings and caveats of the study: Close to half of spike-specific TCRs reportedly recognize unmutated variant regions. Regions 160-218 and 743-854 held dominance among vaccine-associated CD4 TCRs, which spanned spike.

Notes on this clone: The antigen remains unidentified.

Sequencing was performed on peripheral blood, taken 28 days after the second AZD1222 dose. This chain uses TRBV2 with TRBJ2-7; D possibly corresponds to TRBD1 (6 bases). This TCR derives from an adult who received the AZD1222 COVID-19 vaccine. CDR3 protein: CASSRTEGVYEQYF. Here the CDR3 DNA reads TGTGCCAGCAGTCGGACAGAGGGGGTTTACGAGCAGTACTTC.